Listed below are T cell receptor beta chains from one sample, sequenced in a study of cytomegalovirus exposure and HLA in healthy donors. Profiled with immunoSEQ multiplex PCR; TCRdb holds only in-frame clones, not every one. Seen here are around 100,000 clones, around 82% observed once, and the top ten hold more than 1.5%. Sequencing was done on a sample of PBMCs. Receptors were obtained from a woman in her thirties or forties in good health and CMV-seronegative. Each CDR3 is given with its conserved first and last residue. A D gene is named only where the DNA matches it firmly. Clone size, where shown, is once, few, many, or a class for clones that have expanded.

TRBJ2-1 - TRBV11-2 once TGTGCCAGCAGCCCCATGTCGGGTTACAATGAGCAGTTCTTC CASSPMSGYNEQFF
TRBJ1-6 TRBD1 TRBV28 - TGTGCCAGCAGTGAGGGCAGACAGGGAGTAAGATCACCCCTCCACTTT CASSEGRQGVRSPLHF
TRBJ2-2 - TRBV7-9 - TGTGCCAGCAGCTTATTGGGTGGCAGGAGGACCGGGGAGCTGTTTTTT CASSLLGGRRTGELFF
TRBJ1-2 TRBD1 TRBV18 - TGTGCCAGCTCTCCTGGGACAGGTTTTCACTATGGCTACACCTTC CASSPGTGFHYGYTF
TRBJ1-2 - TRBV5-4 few TGTGCCAGCAGCCCAGACAGCAACTATGGCTACACCTTC CASSPDSNYGYTF
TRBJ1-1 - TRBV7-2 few TGTGCCAGCAGCTTCGGGGGAGGGTTGAACACTGAAGCTTTCTTT CASSFGGGLNTEAFF
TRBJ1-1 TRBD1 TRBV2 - TGTGCCAGCTCCCGGGGAACAGGGGGACTCAGGAGCACTGAAGCTTTCTTT CASSRGTGGLRSTEAFF
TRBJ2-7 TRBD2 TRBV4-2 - TGTGCCAGCAGCCAAGAGGGGCCTAGCGGGAAAAGAAACGAGCAGTACTTC CASSQEGPSGKRNEQYF
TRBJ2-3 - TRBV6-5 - TGTGCCAGCAGGACAAGTGGAATTCAGACAGATACGCAGTATTTT CASRTSGIQTDTQYF
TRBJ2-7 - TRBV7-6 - TGTGCCAGCAGCTTAGGCCCGAGCTCCTACGAGCAGTACTTC CASSLGPSSYEQYF
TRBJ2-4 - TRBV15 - TGTGCCACCCGGGTATCCGGGGGCATTCAGTACTTC CATRVSGGIQYF
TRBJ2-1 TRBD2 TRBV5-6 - TGTGCCAGCAGCTTCGGGAGGGATGAGCAGTTCTTC CASSFGRDEQFF
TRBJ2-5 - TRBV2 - TGTGCCCCCAGGGGATACCAAGAGACCCAGTACTTC CAPRGYQETQYF
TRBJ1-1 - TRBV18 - TGTGCCAGCTCTCCCGGACGGGAGAACACTGAAGCTTTCTTT CASSPGRENTEAFF
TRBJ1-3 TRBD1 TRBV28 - TGTGCCAGCAGTTCGTCGTCAGGGGGCCTTTCTGGAAACACTATATATTTT CASSSSSGGLSGNTIYF
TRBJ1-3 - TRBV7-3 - TGTGCCAGCAGCTTAAGGCCTGACTCTGGAAACACCATATATTTT CASSLRPDSGNTIYF
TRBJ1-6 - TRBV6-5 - TGTGCCAGCAGTTACACCACTACCCCCTATTCACCCCTCCACTTT CASSYTTTPYSPLHF
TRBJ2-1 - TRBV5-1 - TGCGCCAGCAGAAAAAACCCACGTACAACCTACAATGAGCAGTTCTTC CASRKNPRTTYNEQFF
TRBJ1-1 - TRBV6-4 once TGTGCCAGCAGTATCCGGGTGAACACTGAAGCTTTCTTT CASSIRVNTEAFF
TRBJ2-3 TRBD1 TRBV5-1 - TGCGCCAGCAGCTCACGACAGGGGGCAGATACGCAGTATTTT CASSSRQGADTQYF
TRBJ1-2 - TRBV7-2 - TGTGCCAGCAGCTTTGGGCAGGGAATCGGCTACACCTTC CASSFGQGIGYTF
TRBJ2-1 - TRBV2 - TGTGCCAGCAGTGAAGCCACTCGTTCGTTGGGCGAGCAGTTCTTC CASSEATRSLGEQFF
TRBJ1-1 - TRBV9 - TGTGCCAGCAGCGTAGGCCCCTCGCCCCCGACAGGAGCGGTGGGGGAAGCTTTCTTT CASSVGPSPPTGAVGEAFF
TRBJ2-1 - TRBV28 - TGTGCCAGCAGTTCCGACAGGGAGCAGTTCTTC CASSSDREQFF
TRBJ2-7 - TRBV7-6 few TGTGCCAGCAGCTTAGTGGCTAGCAACGAGCAGTACTTC CASSLVASNEQYF
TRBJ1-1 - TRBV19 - TGTGCCAGTAGGAGGACACTCCAGATGCCTGAAGCTTTCTTT CASRRTLQMPEAFF
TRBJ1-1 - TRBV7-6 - TGTGCCAGCAGCTTACAGGGGAGCACTGAAGCTTTCTTT CASSLQGSTEAFF
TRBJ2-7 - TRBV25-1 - TGTGCCGGCCCCAGGGTTACCTACGAGCAGTACTTC CAGPRVTYEQYF
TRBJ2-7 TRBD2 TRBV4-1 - TGCGCCAGCAGCCAAGCCATGGGACTACCGACCTACGAGCAGTACTTC CASSQAMGLPTYEQYF
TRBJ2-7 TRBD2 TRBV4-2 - TGTGCCAGCAGCACTAGCGGATACTACGAGCAGTACTTC CASSTSGYYEQYF
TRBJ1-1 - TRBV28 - TGTGCCAGCAGTTTAGATAGGAGGTTGACTGAAGCTTTCTTT CASSLDRRLTEAFF
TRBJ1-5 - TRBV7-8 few TGTGCCAGCAGCTTAGTCGCGGAGGGTGCAAGGCCCCAGCATTTT CASSLVAEGARPQHF
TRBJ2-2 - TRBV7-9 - TGTGCCAGCAGCTTAGCAGGGAGGTGGACCGGGGAGCTGTTTTTT CASSLAGRWTGELFF
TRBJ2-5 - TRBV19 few TGTGCCAGTAGTATAGATCTTATAGGCAAACAGAACTTC CASSIDLIGKQNF
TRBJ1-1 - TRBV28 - TGTGCCAGCGGATCGACACCGAACACTGAAGCTTTCTTT CASGSTPNTEAFF
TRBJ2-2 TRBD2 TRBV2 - TGTGCCAGCACTGGGGGGGGAAAGGCCGGGGAGCTGTTTTTT CASTGGGKAGELFF
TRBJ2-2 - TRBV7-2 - TGTGCCAGCAGCTTAGAGGGCAGGGGTACGACGGAGCTGTTTTTT CASSLEGRGTTELFF
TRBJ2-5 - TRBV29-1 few TGCAGCGTTTTCCTACTAGCTCTCCTCCAAGAGACCCAGTACTTC CSVFLLALLQETQYF
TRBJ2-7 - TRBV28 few TGTGCCAGCAGTTTATGGACAGTTCCCTCATACGAGCAGTACTTC CASSLWTVPSYEQYF
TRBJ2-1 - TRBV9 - TGTGCCAGCAGCGTACAGGACAATGAGCAGTTCTTC CASSVQDNEQFF
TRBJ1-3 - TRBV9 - TGTGCCAGCAGCGTAGAAGTAGCATCTGGAAACACCATATATTTT CASSVEVASGNTIYF
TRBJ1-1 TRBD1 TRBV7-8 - TGTGCCAGCAGCTTAACCGCGGGACAGCGTGGGACTGAAGCTTTCTTT CASSLTAGQRGTEAFF
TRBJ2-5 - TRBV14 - TGTGCCAGCAGCCAAGATGGACTCCCTCCAGAGACCCAGTACTTC CASSQDGLPPETQYF
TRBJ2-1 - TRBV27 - TGTGCCAGCAGGCGACCCGGGAGCTCCTACAATGAGCAGTTCTTC CASRRPGSSYNEQFF
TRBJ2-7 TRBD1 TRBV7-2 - TGTGCCAGCAGTCCGGGACAGGGGCCCTACGAGCAGTACTTC CASSPGQGPYEQYF
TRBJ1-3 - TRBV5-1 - TGCGCCAGCAGCCTTGGGGGGTACGGAAACACCATATATTTT CASSLGGYGNTIYF
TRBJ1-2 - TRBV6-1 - TGTGCCAGCGGGACATCGGACGGCCGAGGCTACACCTTC CASGTSDGRGYTF
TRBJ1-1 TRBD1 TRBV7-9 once TGTGCCAGCAGCTCGACAGGGGGCCGAGGGTTGACTGAAGCTTTCTTT CASSSTGGRGLTEAFF
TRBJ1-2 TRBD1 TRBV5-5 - TGTGCCAGCAGCTTGTACGGGACAGCTAACTATGGCTACACCTTC CASSLYGTANYGYTF
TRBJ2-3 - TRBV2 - TGTGCCAGCAGTGAGTCTAGCAGAAGCACAGATACGCAGTATTTT CASSESSRSTDTQYF
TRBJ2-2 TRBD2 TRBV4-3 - TGCGCCAGCAGCCAAGATTCTAGCGGCATGAACACCGGGGAGCTGTTTTTT CASSQDSSGMNTGELFF
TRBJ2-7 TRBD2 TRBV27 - TGTGCCAGCAGGCGCGGACTAGCGGGAGGGAACTACGAGCAGTACTTC CASRRGLAGGNYEQYF
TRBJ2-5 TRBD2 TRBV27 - TGTGCCAGCAGTTTGCTAGCGGGAGGGCCTATTGAGACCCAGTACTTC CASSLLAGGPIETQYF
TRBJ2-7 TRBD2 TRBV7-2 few TGTGCCAGCAGCTCAGGACTAGCGGGCTACGAGCAGTACTTC CASSSGLAGYEQYF
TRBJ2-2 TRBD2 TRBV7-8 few TGTGCCAGCACCGCTTATCCCGCTAGCGGGAGCAGAGTGGGAAACACCGGGGAGCTGTTTTTT CASTAYPASGSRVGNTGELFF